These T cell receptor beta chains were read from a single sample in a study of T cell responses to AZD1222 COVID-19 vaccine. The table came from immunoSEQ multiplex PCR; TCRdb's copy has only in-frame clones and leaves some out. There are roughly 180,000 clones in the sample; about 89% occur only once, and approximately 1.6% lies in the top ten. Sequenced here: peripheral blood, sampled 28 days after the second AZD1222 dose. Receptor source: an adult who received the AZD1222 COVID-19 vaccine. CDR3s include the opening cysteine and the closing phenylalanine or tryptophan. D genes are given only for firm matches. Not every row has a clone size; where given, it reads once, few, many or a size class.

V gene: TRBV19; J gene: TRBJ1-3; D gene: -; clone size: few; CDR3 DNA: TGTGCCAGTACCCTGGGCCACTCTGGAAACACCATATATTTT; CDR3 protein: CASTLGHSGNTIYF
V gene: TRBV9; J gene: TRBJ1-1; D gene: TRBD1; clone size: -; CDR3 DNA: TGTGCCAGCAGCCTCAGGGGAACAGGGGGCACTGAAGCTTTCTTT; CDR3 protein: CASSLRGTGGTEAFF
V gene: TRBV18; J gene: TRBJ2-3; D gene: TRBD2; clone size: -; CDR3 DNA: TGTGCCAGCTCACCGATAGCGGGAGCCCGGACAGATACGCAGTATTTT; CDR3 protein: CASSPIAGARTDTQYF
V gene: TRBV7-3; J gene: TRBJ2-3; D gene: TRBD2; clone size: once; CDR3 DNA: TGTGCCAGCAGCTTAAAACCCCTCCGACTAGCGGGAAGTACAGATACGCAGTATTTT; CDR3 protein: CASSLKPLRLAGSTDTQYF
V gene: TRBV11-1; J gene: TRBJ2-7; D gene: -; clone size: -; CDR3 DNA: TGTGCCAGCAGCTTAGCCGGGACGGTATCCTACGAGCAGTACTTC; CDR3 protein: CASSLAGTVSYEQYF
V gene: TRBV7-3; J gene: TRBJ2-3; D gene: TRBD2; clone size: -; CDR3 DNA: TGTGCCAGCAGCTTCGAGGGAGGGCGGGTAGATACGCAGTATTTT; CDR3 protein: CASSFEGGRVDTQYF
V gene: TRBV27; J gene: TRBJ1-4; D gene: TRBD1; clone size: few; CDR3 DNA: TGTGCCAGCAGTTTATGGACAGGGGAAACTAATGAAAAACTGTTTTTT; CDR3 protein: CASSLWTGETNEKLFF
V gene: TRBV2; J gene: TRBJ2-7; D gene: -; clone size: once; CDR3 DNA: TGTGCCAGCAGGGTTACCTACGAGCAGTACTTC; CDR3 protein: CASRVTYEQYF
V gene: TRBV24-1; J gene: TRBJ1-1; D gene: -; clone size: -; CDR3 DNA: TGTGCCAAACCCAGTGCTGAAGCTTTCTTT; CDR3 protein: CAKPSAEAFF
V gene: TRBV7-3; J gene: TRBJ1-2; D gene: TRBD1; clone size: few; CDR3 DNA: TGTGCCAGCAGCCCCGGGACAGGGCCGGACTATGGCTACACCTTC; CDR3 protein: CASSPGTGPDYGYTF
V gene: TRBV4-1; J gene: TRBJ2-1; D gene: -; clone size: -; CDR3 DNA: TGCGCCAGCAGCCCCCTCTTGGGGGGGGCTGGGGAGCAGTTCTTC; CDR3 protein: CASSPLLGGAGEQFF
V gene: TRBV4-1; J gene: TRBJ1-6; D gene: -; clone size: -; CDR3 DNA: TGCGCCAGCAGCCAAGAAAAGGCACCGACAAATTCACCCCTCCACTTT; CDR3 protein: CASSQEKAPTNSPLHF
V gene: TRBV3-1/TRBV3-2; J gene: TRBJ2-1; D gene: -; clone size: -; CDR3 DNA: TGTGCCAGCAGCCACCCCAGCTCCTACAATGAGCAGTTCTTC; CDR3 protein: CASSHPSSYNEQFF
V gene: TRBV5-6; J gene: TRBJ2-7; D gene: TRBD1; clone size: -; CDR3 DNA: TGTGCCAGCAGCACCTTGGGACAGGGTGTCTCCTACGAGCAGTACTTC; CDR3 protein: CASSTLGQGVSYEQYF
V gene: TRBV9; J gene: TRBJ2-5; D gene: TRBD1; clone size: -; CDR3 DNA: TGTGCCAGCAGCGGCCCAACGGGGGACAGGGGTCTCCAAGAGACCCAGTACTTC; CDR3 protein: CASSGPTGDRGLQETQYF
V gene: TRBV3-1/TRBV3-2; J gene: TRBJ1-5; D gene: -; clone size: -; CDR3 DNA: TGTGCCAGCAGCCAAGGGTCCGGCGGTAATCAGCCCCAGCATTTT; CDR3 protein: CASSQGSGGNQPQHF
V gene: TRBV4-1; J gene: TRBJ1-5; D gene: -; clone size: -; CDR3 DNA: TGCGCCAGCAGCCGGGACAGCAATCAGCCCCAGCATTTT; CDR3 protein: CASSRDSNQPQHF
V gene: TRBV9; J gene: TRBJ1-1; D gene: -; clone size: -; CDR3 DNA: TGTGCCAGCAGCGTAGCTGCAGGGCCCACTGAAGCTTTCTTT; CDR3 protein: CASSVAAGPTEAFF
V gene: TRBV30; J gene: TRBJ1-2; D gene: TRBD1; clone size: many; CDR3 DNA: TGTGCCTGTGTAGCCCCACTACAGGGGGGCTACACCTTC; CDR3 protein: CACVAPLQGGYTF
V gene: TRBV3-1/TRBV3-2; J gene: TRBJ2-1; D gene: TRBD2; clone size: -; CDR3 DNA: TGTGCCAGCAGCCAAGAGTTCAGACTAGCGGGACTGAATGAGCAGTTCTTC; CDR3 protein: CASSQEFRLAGLNEQFF
V gene: TRBV5-1; J gene: TRBJ1-1; D gene: TRBD1; clone size: once; CDR3 DNA: TGCGCCAGCAGTCCAACCGGGACAGGGGATACTGAAGCTTTCTTT; CDR3 protein: CASSPTGTGDTEAFF
V gene: TRBV4-1; J gene: TRBJ2-4; D gene: -; clone size: -; CDR3 DNA: TGCGCCAGCAGCCCTATTGGTGGGCGGAGCAAAAACATTCAGTACTTC; CDR3 protein: CASSPIGGRSKNIQYF
V gene: TRBV9; J gene: TRBJ2-7; D gene: -; clone size: -; CDR3 DNA: TGTGCCAGCAGCGTAGACCCCCTGTCACACGAGCAGTACTTC; CDR3 protein: CASSVDPLSHEQYF
V gene: TRBV4-1; J gene: TRBJ1-2; D gene: -; clone size: -; CDR3 DNA: TGCGCCAGCAGCCCCCGGACAGCGACCTCCTATGGCTACACCTTC; CDR3 protein: CASSPRTATSYGYTF
V gene: TRBV19; J gene: TRBJ2-4; D gene: -; clone size: -; CDR3 DNA: TGTGCCAGTAGTATGGGGTGGGGTGCCAAAAACATTCAGTACTTC; CDR3 protein: CASSMGWGAKNIQYF
V gene: TRBV30; J gene: TRBJ1-1; D gene: -; clone size: -; CDR3 DNA: TGTGCCTGGAACCCAAACAGCCCTTCTAACACTGAAGCTTTCTTT; CDR3 protein: CAWNPNSPSNTEAFF
V gene: TRBV6-2/TRBV6-3; J gene: TRBJ2-7; D gene: TRBD2; clone size: -; CDR3 DNA: TGTGCCAGCAGTCGTTTGCGGGAGAATCGGGAGCAGTACTTC; CDR3 protein: CASSRLRENREQYF
V gene: TRBV5-4; J gene: TRBJ2-1; D gene: -; clone size: -; CDR3 DNA: TGTGCCAGCAGCTTCGCGACCGCCAACAATGAGCAGTTCTTC; CDR3 protein: CASSFATANNEQFF
V gene: TRBV7-3; J gene: TRBJ2-7; D gene: -; clone size: -; CDR3 DNA: TGTGCCAGCAGCCCTCTTGGAGGTGCGTCCTACGAGCAGTACTTC; CDR3 protein: CASSPLGGASYEQYF
V gene: TRBV5-6; J gene: TRBJ2-7; D gene: TRBD2; clone size: -; CDR3 DNA: TGTGCCAGCAGCTCTCCCCCGGGAGGGAAGTACGAGCAGTACTTC; CDR3 protein: CASSSPPGGKYEQYF
V gene: TRBV4-1; J gene: TRBJ1-6; D gene: -; clone size: -; CDR3 DNA: TGCGCCAGCAGCCAAGAGACGGTCTACTCCTATAATTCACCCCTCCACTTT; CDR3 protein: CASSQETVYSYNSPLHF
V gene: TRBV5-1; J gene: TRBJ2-2; D gene: TRBD2; clone size: -; CDR3 DNA: TGCGCCAGCAGCCTAGGACTAGCGGGGTTCTCGACCGGGGAGCTGTTTTTT; CDR3 protein: CASSLGLAGFSTGELFF
V gene: TRBV19; J gene: TRBJ1-3; D gene: -; clone size: -; CDR3 DNA: TGTGCCAGTAGTAAGGGACACCGAATACCCACCATATATTTT; CDR3 protein: CASSKGHRIPTIYF
V gene: TRBV2; J gene: TRBJ2-1; D gene: TRBD2; clone size: once; CDR3 DNA: TGTGCCAGCAGTGAAGATCGGGGGGTCTACAATGAGCAGTTCTTC; CDR3 protein: CASSEDRGVYNEQFF
V gene: TRBV6-2/TRBV6-3; J gene: TRBJ2-1; D gene: -; clone size: -; CDR3 DNA: TGTGCCAGCAGTTATAAGCGTACGGGGGTGGACAATGAGCAGTTCTTC; CDR3 protein: CASSYKRTGVDNEQFF
V gene: TRBV30; J gene: TRBJ1-5; D gene: -; clone size: once; CDR3 DNA: TGTGCCTGGAGCCCTGGTCAGTCTGGGAATCAGCCCCAGCATTTT; CDR3 protein: CAWSPGQSGNQPQHF
V gene: TRBV24-1; J gene: TRBJ2-7; D gene: TRBD2; clone size: -; CDR3 DNA: TGTGCCACCAGTGACTACGGGACTAGCGGTTCCTACGAGCAGTACTTC; CDR3 protein: CATSDYGTSGSYEQYF
V gene: TRBV6-2/TRBV6-3; J gene: TRBJ2-3; D gene: -; clone size: -; CDR3 DNA: TGTGCCAGCAGTTACTCAGGTCACGATACGCAGTATTTT; CDR3 protein: CASSYSGHDTQYF
V gene: TRBV7-8; J gene: TRBJ2-5; D gene: TRBD1; clone size: once; CDR3 DNA: TGTGCCAGCAGCCTGGACAGGGGGCTTGAGACCCAGTACTTC; CDR3 protein: CASSLDRGLETQYF
V gene: TRBV23-1; J gene: TRBJ1-6; D gene: -; clone size: -; CDR3 DNA: TGCGCCAGCACCCTAGGACGGATGAATAATTCACCCCTCCACTTT; CDR3 protein: CASTLGRMNNSPLHF
V gene: TRBV19; J gene: TRBJ1-1; D gene: -; clone size: -; CDR3 DNA: TGTGCCAGTAGCGAGACAGGCGGGATGAACACTGAAGCTTTCTTT; CDR3 protein: CASSETGGMNTEAFF
V gene: TRBV10-2; J gene: TRBJ2-1; D gene: -; clone size: -; CDR3 DNA: TGCGCCAGCACCCCTACGGGGACTGAGCAGTTCTTC; CDR3 protein: CASTPTGTEQFF
V gene: TRBV18; J gene: TRBJ2-5; D gene: TRBD1; clone size: -; CDR3 DNA: TGTGCCAGCTCACCGGACAGGGAGTCGGAGACCCAGTACTTC; CDR3 protein: CASSPDRESETQYF
V gene: TRBV7-2; J gene: TRBJ2-2; D gene: -; clone size: few; CDR3 DNA: TGTGCCAGCAGCTTCAGGGATAACACCGGGGAGCTGTTTTTT; CDR3 protein: CASSFRDNTGELFF
V gene: TRBV12-5; J gene: TRBJ2-7; D gene: -; clone size: -; CDR3 DNA: TGTGCTAGTGGTTTGGGGCCCTCCTACGAGCAGTACTTC; CDR3 protein: CASGLGPSYEQYF
V gene: TRBV7-2; J gene: TRBJ1-6; D gene: TRBD1; clone size: -; CDR3 DNA: TGTGCCAGCAGCTGGGGACAGGGATGGTGGTTTGGTTCACCCCTCCACTTT; CDR3 protein: CASSWGQGWWFGSPLHF
V gene: TRBV7-2; J gene: TRBJ2-7; D gene: TRBD1; clone size: -; CDR3 DNA: TGTGCCAGCAGCTTAGCCGGGACAGGGATACCTACCGAGCAGTACTTC; CDR3 protein: CASSLAGTGIPTEQYF
V gene: TRBV2; J gene: TRBJ1-2; D gene: -; clone size: -; CDR3 DNA: TGTGCCAGCAGTGAAGCGTTCACAGCTAACTATGGCTACACCTTC; CDR3 protein: CASSEAFTANYGYTF
V gene: TRBV11-2; J gene: TRBJ1-2; D gene: TRBD1; clone size: once; CDR3 DNA: TGTGCCAGCAGCCGAGGGGGCGCGGACTATGGCTACACCTTC; CDR3 protein: CASSRGGADYGYTF
V gene: TRBV6-1; J gene: TRBJ2-1; D gene: TRBD2; clone size: -; CDR3 DNA: TGTGCCAGCAGTGATATGGCGGGGGGTAACTACAATGAGCAGTTCTTC; CDR3 protein: CASSDMAGGNYNEQFF
V gene: TRBV4-1; J gene: TRBJ2-7; D gene: -; clone size: -; CDR3 DNA: TGCGCCAGCAGCCAAGATCCCGGGATGTCAGGTAGCTCCTACGAGCAGTACTTC; CDR3 protein: CASSQDPGMSGSSYEQYF
V gene: TRBV5-1; J gene: TRBJ2-7; D gene: -; clone size: once; CDR3 DNA: TGCGCCAGCAGCGACACAGGGCCAGCCCAGCAGTACTTC; CDR3 protein: CASSDTGPAQQYF
V gene: TRBV10-1; J gene: TRBJ1-6; D gene: TRBD1; clone size: -; CDR3 DNA: TGCGCCAGCAGCCTCGACAGGGTTTCACCCCTCCACTTT; CDR3 protein: CASSLDRVSPLHF
V gene: TRBV6-5; J gene: TRBJ2-6; D gene: TRBD2; clone size: -; CDR3 DNA: TGTGCCAGCAGGACGGGAGGATCTGGGGCCAACGTCCTGACTTTC; CDR3 protein: CASRTGGSGANVLTF
V gene: TRBV3-1/TRBV3-2; J gene: TRBJ2-7; D gene: -; clone size: -; CDR3 DNA: TGTGCCAGCAGCCAAGGGAATAGGGCCTACGAGCAGTACTTC; CDR3 protein: CASSQGNRAYEQYF